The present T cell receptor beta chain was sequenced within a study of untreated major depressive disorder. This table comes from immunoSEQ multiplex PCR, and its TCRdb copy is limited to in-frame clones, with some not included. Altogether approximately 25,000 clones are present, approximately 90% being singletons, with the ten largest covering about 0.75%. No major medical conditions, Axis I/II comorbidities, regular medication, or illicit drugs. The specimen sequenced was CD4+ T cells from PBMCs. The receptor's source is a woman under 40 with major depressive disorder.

For the CDR3, the DNA is TGTGCCAGCAGCCACGGTGGATCCGAAGAGACCCAGTACTTC. Translated: CASSHGGSEETQYF. J is TRBJ2-5 and V is TRBV7-8; D is unresolved. CDR3 length equals 14 residues. Germline CDR1 is SGHVS and CDR2 is FQNEAQ. The ends were cut back, 5 bases at V and 3 bases at J, with 13 bases in the middle.